The TCR beta chain under discussion was sequenced for a study of early T cells in non-severe SARS-CoV-2 infection. Unique molecular identifier tags were affixed to discrete cDNA molecules. Each CDR3 protein is one row after TCRdb ran MiXCR on the 5' RACE reads. Here the sample spans some 60,000 distinct CDR3 sequences, approximately 9.3% being singletons. This clonotype has at least ten counts. The receptor's source is an adult who was a healthcare worker with PCR-confirmed SARS-CoV-2 infection or an uninfected control (not recorded which). The sample taken for sequencing was whole blood.

CDR3 residues: CASSFTSGPTDTQYF. The CDR3 DNA reads TGTGCCAGCAGCTTTACTAGCGGACCCACAGATACGCAGTATTTT. The chain couples TRBV7-2 to TRBJ2-3, with 8 bases that match TRBD2. Germline lookup yields CDR1 SGHTA and CDR2 FQGNSA. V shed 3 bases and J 2 bases; nucleotides not matched to a gene: 4. The CDR3 has 15 residues.